The rows below give T cell receptor beta chains drawn from one sample of a study of T cells after posttransplantation cyclophosphamide. Here immunoSEQ multiplex PCR was the method, and the copy in TCRdb shows in-frame clones only, minus some. The sample carries 42,000 or so clones, less than 95% recorded once. Sequenced material: PBMCs, taken around 60 days after allogeneic stem cell transplant with posttransplant cyclophosphamide. The receptors derive from a male patient aged 60-70 years who received an allogeneic stem cell transplant from a related donor and was CMV-positive. Among the T cells, some may be from the graft donor. Each CDR3 is given with its conserved first and last residue. A D gene is named only where the DNA matches it firmly. Not all rows give a size; the values are once, few, many and, for expanded clones, a class.

TGTGCCAGTAGTGCCGGCAGGGGCCGGGGCACAGATACGCAGTATTTT	CASSAGRGRGTDTQYF	.	.	TRBV19	TRBJ2-3
TGTGCCGTACCGGGACAGACAAACACTGAAGCTTTCTTT	CAVPGQTNTEAFF	TRBD1	.	TRBV30	TRBJ1-1
TGTGCCAGTAGGGCTCTAGCGGGGCCCTATACGCAGTATTTT	CASRALAGPYTQYF	TRBD2	.	TRBV19	TRBJ2-3
TGTGCCAGCAGCCAAAGCGACGAGCAGTTCTTC	CASSQSDEQFF	.	.	TRBV11-2	TRBJ2-1
TGTGCCTGGAGTGTCGGGACTAGCGGGGGCACAGATACGCAGTATTTT	CAWSVGTSGGTDTQYF	TRBD2	once	TRBV30	TRBJ2-3
TGTGCCAGTAGTATTACCGGACAACCGTTTACTAACTATGGCTACACCTTC	CASSITGQPFTNYGYTF	.	.	TRBV19	TRBJ1-2
TGTGCCAGCTTTCCGGGGCGGACAGGTCCCTTCTCCTCTGGAAACACCATATATTTT	CASFPGRTGPFSSGNTIYF	TRBD1	.	TRBV7-8	TRBJ1-3
TGCAGCGTTGATTCGGGGTTAGCCTATGGCTACACCTTC	CSVDSGLAYGYTF	.	.	TRBV29-1	TRBJ1-2
TGCGCCAGCTGCCCACAGGGCGGCTACACCTTC	CASCPQGGYTF	.	.	TRBV23-1	TRBJ1-2
TGTGCCAGCAGTTACTTAGGGGACAATGAGCAGTTCTTC	CASSYLGDNEQFF	.	once	TRBV6-6	TRBJ2-1
TGTGCCAGCAGTTGGACTAGCGGGGACCCCGGTGAGACCCAGTACTTC	CASSWTSGDPGETQYF	TRBD2	.	TRBV27	TRBJ2-5
TGTGCCAGCTCGCGGGGAGGGTTCGACCAGCCCCAGCATTTT	CASSRGGFDQPQHF	.	.	TRBV18	TRBJ1-5
TGCGCCAGCAGCTACGGGACTAGCGAAATGGAGTATTTT	CASSYGTSEMEYF	TRBD2	.	TRBV5-1	TRBJ2-3
TGTGCCAGCAGTTACTCGACTAAGGGCACTGAAGCTTTCTTT	CASSYSTKGTEAFF	.	.	TRBV6-5	TRBJ1-1
TGTGCCAGCAGCTTAGGTGCAGGGTCGTCCTTCTGCAATCAGCCCCAGCATTTT	CASSLGAGSSFCNQPQHF	.	.	TRBV11-3	TRBJ1-5
TGTGCCAGTACCTCCGGACAGATCTACAATGAGCAGTTCTTC	CASTSGQIYNEQFF	.	.	TRBV19	TRBJ2-1
TGTGCCAGCAGCTTAGATTGGGGGGGCTATGGCTACACCTTC	CASSLDWGGYGYTF	.	.	TRBV7-9	TRBJ1-2
TGTGCCAGCAACCGTTACGGGGGAACTAATGAAAAACTGTTTTTT	CASNRYGGTNEKLFF	.	.	TRBV2	TRBJ1-4
TGTGCCAGCAGCTTCCCCGGGGAATGGGTCAATGAGCAGTTCTTC	CASSFPGEWVNEQFF	.	.	TRBV5-8	TRBJ2-1
TGTGCCAGCTCACTTAACAGGGGAAGTATGAACACTGAAGCTTTCTTT	CASSLNRGSMNTEAFF	TRBD1	.	TRBV18	TRBJ1-1
TGTGCCAGCAGCCGACCGGGTCCTAGCGGGGGGGCGCGCTACGAGCAGTACTTC	CASSRPGPSGGARYEQYF	TRBD2	.	TRBV11-2	TRBJ2-7
TGTGCCAGCAGCAGGACAGGGGGAAACACTGAAGCTTTCTTT	CASSRTGGNTEAFF	TRBD1	.	TRBV9	TRBJ1-1
TGTGCCTGGGAGATAACTGGAAACACCATATATTTT	CAWEITGNTIYF	.	.	TRBV30	TRBJ1-3
TGCAGCGTTGACATGACAGCCTCTGGAAACACCATATATTTT	CSVDMTASGNTIYF	.	once	TRBV29-1	TRBJ1-3
TGCACCAGCAGCCAAGTCTTGGGACTACGATACGAGCAGTACTTC	CTSSQVLGLRYEQYF	.	.	TRBV1	TRBJ2-7